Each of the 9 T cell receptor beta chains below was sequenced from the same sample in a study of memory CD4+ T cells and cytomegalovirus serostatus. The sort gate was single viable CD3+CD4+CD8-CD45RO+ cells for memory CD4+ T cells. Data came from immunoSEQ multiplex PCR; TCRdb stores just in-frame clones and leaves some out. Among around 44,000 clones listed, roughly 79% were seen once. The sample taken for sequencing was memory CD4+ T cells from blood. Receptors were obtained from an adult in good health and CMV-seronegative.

CDR3 nucleotide sequence: TGTGCCAGCAGCGTAGCTTGGGGGCCAGGTGAGCAGTTCTTC. It codes for CASSVAWGPGEQFF. The J gene is TRBJ2-1, the V gene TRBV9; the D gene is possibly TRBD1 (6 bases). Germline CDR1 SGDLS, CDR2 YYNGEE. The CDR3 covers 14 residues. The ends were cut back, 0 bases at V and 9 bases at J, with 13 bases in the middle.

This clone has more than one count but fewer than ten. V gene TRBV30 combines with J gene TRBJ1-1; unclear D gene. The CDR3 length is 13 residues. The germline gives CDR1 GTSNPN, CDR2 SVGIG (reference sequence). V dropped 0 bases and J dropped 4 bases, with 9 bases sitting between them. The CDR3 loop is CAWSVERATEAFF. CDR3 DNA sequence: TGTGCCTGGAGTGTTGAGAGGGCCACTGAAGCTTTCTTT.

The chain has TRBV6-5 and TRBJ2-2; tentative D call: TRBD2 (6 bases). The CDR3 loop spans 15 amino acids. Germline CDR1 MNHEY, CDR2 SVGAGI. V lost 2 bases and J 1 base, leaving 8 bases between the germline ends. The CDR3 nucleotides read TGTGCCAGCAGTTACACTAGCAGGAACACCGGGGAGCTGTTTTTT. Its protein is CASSYTSRNTGELFF.

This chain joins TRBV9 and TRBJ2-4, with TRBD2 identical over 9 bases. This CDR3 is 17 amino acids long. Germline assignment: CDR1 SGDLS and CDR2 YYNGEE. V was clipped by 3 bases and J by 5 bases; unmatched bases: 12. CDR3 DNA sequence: TGTGCCAGCAGCGCCCCCAGCGGGGGGCCACCCCAAAACATTCAGTACTTC. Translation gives CASSAPSGGPPQNIQYF.

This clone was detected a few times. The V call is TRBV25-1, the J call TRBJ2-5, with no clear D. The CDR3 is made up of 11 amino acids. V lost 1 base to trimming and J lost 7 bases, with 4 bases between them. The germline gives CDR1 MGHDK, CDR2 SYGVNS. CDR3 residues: CASSELWTQYF. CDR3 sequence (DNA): TGTGCCAGCAGTGAATTGTGGACCCAGTACTTC.

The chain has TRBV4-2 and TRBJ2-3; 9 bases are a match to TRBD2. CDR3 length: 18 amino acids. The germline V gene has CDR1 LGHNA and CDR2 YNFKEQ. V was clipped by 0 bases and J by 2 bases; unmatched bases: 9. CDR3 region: CASSQESGGSINTDTQYF. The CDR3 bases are TGTGCCAGCAGCCAAGAGAGCGGGGGGTCGATTAACACAGATACGCAGTATTTT.

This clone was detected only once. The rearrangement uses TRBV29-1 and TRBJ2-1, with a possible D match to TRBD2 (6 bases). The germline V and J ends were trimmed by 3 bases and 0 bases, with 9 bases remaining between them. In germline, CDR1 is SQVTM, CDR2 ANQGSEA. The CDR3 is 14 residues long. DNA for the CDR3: TGCAGCGTTGATATAGCGGCCTCCTACAATGAGCAGTTCTTC. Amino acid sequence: CSVDIAASYNEQFF.

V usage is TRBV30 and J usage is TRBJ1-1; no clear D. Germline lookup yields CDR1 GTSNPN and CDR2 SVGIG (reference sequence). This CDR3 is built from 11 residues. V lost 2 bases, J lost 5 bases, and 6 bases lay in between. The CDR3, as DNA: TGTGCCTGGAGTTTTCGGACTGAAGCTTTCTTT. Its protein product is CAWSFRTEAFF.

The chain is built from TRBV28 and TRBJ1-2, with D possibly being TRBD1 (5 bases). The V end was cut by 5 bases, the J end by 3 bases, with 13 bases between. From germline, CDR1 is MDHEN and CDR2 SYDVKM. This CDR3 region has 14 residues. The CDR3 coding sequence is TGTGCCAGCAGTAAGACAGAGAACTACTATGGCTACACCTTC. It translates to CASSKTENYYGYTF.